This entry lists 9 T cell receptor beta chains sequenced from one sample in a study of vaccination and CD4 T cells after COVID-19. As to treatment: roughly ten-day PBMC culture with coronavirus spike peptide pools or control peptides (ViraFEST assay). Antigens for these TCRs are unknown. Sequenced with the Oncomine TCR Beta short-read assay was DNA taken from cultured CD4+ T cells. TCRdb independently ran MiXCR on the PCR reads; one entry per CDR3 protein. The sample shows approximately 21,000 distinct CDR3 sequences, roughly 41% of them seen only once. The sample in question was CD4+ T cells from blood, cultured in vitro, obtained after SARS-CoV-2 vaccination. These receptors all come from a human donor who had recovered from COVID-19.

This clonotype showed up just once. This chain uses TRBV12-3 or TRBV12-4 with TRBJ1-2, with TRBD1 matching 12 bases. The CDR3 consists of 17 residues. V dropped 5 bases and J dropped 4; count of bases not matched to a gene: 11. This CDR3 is CASSPGTGGARSYGYTF. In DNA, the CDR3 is TGTGCCAGCAGTCCCGGGACAGGGGGCGCGAGAAGCTATGGCTACACCTTC.

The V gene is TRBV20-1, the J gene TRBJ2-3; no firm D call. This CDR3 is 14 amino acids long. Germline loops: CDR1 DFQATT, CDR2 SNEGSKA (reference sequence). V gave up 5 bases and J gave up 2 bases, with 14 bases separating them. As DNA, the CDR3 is TGCAGTGCTCCGTCCCCCCGCCCCACAGATACGCAGTATTTT. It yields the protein CSAPSPRPTDTQYF.

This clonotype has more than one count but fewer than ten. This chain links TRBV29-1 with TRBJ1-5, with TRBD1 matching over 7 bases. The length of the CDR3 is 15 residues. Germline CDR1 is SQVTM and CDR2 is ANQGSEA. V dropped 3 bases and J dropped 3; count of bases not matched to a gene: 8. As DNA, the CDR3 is TGCAGCGTTGAGTTCACAGGGGACCCCAATCAGCCCCAGCATTTT. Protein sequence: CSVEFTGDPNQPQHF.

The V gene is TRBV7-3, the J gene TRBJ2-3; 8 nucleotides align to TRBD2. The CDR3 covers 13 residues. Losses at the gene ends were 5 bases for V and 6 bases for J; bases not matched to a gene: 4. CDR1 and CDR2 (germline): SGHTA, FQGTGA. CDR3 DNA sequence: TGTGCCAGCAGCGGACAGCGGGGGGATACGCAGTATTTT. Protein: CASSGQRGDTQYF.

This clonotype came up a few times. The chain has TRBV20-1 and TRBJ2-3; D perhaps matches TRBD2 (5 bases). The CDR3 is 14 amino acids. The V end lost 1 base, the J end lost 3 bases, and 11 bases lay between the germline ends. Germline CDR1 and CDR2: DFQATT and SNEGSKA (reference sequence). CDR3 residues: CSARGGAVTDTQYF. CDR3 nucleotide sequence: TGCAGTGCTAGAGGGGGAGCAGTAACAGATACGCAGTATTTT.

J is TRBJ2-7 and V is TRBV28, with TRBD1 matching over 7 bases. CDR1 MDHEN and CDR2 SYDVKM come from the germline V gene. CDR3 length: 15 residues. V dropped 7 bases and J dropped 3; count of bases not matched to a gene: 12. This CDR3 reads CASNEVTGAFYEQYF. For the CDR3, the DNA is TGTGCCAGCAACGAAGTCACAGGGGCATTCTACGAGCAGTACTTC. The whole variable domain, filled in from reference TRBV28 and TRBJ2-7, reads DVKVTQSSRYLVKRTGEKVFLECVQDMDHENMFWYRQDPGLGLRLIYFSYDVKMKEKGDIPEGYSVSREKKERFSLILESASTNQTSMYLCASNEVTGAFYEQYFGPGTRLTVT.

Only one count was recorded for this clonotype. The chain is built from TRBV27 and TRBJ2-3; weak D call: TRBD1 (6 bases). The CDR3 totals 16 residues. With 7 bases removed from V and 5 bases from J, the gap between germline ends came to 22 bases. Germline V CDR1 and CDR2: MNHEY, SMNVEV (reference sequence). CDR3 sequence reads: CASNSKQGKIRDTQYF. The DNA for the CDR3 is TGTGCCAGCAATAGCAAACAGGGAAAGATTAGAGATACGCAGTATTTT.

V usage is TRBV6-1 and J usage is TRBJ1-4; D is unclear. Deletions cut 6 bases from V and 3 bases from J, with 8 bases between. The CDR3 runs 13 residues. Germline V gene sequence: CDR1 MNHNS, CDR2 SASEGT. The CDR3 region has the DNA TGTGCCAGCAGGCTCCCTTCTAATGAAAAACTGTTTTTT. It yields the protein CASRLPSNEKLFF.

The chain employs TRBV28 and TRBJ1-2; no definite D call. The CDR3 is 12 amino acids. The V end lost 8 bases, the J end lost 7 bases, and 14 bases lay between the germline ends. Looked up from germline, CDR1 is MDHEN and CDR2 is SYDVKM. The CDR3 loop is CASSRSGLGYTF. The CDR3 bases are TGTGCCAGCTCCCGATCGGGTCTTGGCTACACCTTC.